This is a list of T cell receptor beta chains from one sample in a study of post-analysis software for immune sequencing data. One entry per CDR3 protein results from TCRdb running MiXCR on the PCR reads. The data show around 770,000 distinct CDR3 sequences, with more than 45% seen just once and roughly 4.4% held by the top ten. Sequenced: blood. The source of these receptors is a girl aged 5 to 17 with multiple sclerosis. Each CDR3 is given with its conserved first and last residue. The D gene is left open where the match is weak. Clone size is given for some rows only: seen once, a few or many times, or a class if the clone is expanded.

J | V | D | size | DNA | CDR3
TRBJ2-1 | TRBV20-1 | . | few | TGCAGTGCTAGACAGTACAATGAGCAGTTCTTC | CSARQYNEQFF
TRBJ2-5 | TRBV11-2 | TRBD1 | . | TGTGCCAGCAGCTTAGTTGGGACAGGGGGGGGCCAAGAGACCCAGTACTTC | CASSLVGTGGGQETQYF
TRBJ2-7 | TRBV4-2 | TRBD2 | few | TGTGCCAGCAGTCCCACTAGCGGTAATACCTACGAGCAGTACTTC | CASSPTSGNTYEQYF
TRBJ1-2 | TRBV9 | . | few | TGTGCCAGCAGCGTAGCTATGGCAGGGAGCTTTGGCTACACCTTC | CASSVAMAGSFGYTF
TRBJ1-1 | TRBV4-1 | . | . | TGCGCCAGCAGCCAAGAGCGCATCAACACTGAAGCTTTCTTT | CASSQERINTEAFF
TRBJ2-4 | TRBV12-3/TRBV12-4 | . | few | TGTGCCAGCAGTTTCCCTAGCAGCCTAGCCAAAAACATTCAGTACTTC | CASSFPSSLAKNIQYF
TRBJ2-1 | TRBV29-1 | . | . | TGCAGCGTTGTAACAGGGAGCTCCTACAATGAGCAGTTCTTC | CSVVTGSSYNEQFF
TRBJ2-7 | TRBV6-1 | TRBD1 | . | TGTGCCAGCAGTGGCCGGGACAGGGGCTACGAGCAGTACTTC | CASSGRDRGYEQYF
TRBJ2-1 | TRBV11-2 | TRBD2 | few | TGTGCCAGCAGCATAGTACTAGCGGGAAATGAGCAGTTCTTC | CASSIVLAGNEQFF
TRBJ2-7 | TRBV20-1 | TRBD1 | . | TGCAGTGCTAGAGATGGGACAGGGGGACTCTACGAGCAGTACTTC | CSARDGTGGLYEQYF
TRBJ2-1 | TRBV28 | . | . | TGTGCCAGCAGGGGGGCGGGCAATGAGCAGTTCTTC | CASRGAGNEQFF
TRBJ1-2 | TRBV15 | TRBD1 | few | TGTGCCACCAGCAGGGGGGAAGGGGGCCCTAACTATGGCTACACCTTC | CATSRGEGGPNYGYTF
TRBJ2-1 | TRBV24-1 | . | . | TGTGCCACCAGTGGGGTTCCCTCCTACAATGAGCAGTTCTTC | CATSGVPSYNEQFF
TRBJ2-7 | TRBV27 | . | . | TGTGCCAGCTCCCATGGGCCGGTGCACGAGCAGTACTTC | CASSHGPVHEQYF
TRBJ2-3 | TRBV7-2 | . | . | TGTGCCAGCAGCCAACCATCGGGCCTGGTTTCGCAGTATTTT | CASSQPSGLVSQYF
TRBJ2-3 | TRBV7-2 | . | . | TGTGCCAGCAGCCCCAACCCGGTTGGGGAATACTTCACAGATACGCAGTATTTT | CASSPNPVGEYFTDTQYF
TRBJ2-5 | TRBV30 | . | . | TGTGCCTGGAGTGTAGACCAAAGGACCCAGTACTTC | CAWSVDQRTQYF
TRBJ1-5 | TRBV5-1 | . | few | TGCGCCAGCAGCTTGGCCTCGAGGACAGTAATCGAAGGGCATCAGCCCCAGCATTTT | CASSLASRTVIEGHQPQHF
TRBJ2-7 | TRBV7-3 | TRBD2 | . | TGTGCCAGCAGCACGACTAGCGAGTACTACGAGCAGTACTTC | CASSTTSEYYEQYF
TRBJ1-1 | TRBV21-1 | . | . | TGTGCCAGCAGCAAAGAGATAAAGAATAGGGAGGGGGACATGAACACTGAAGCTTTCTTT | CASSKEIKNREGDMNTEAFF
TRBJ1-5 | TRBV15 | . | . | TGTGCCACCAGCAGAGAGTTACAGGTTGGGGACAATCAGCCCCAGCATTTT | CATSRELQVGDNQPQHF
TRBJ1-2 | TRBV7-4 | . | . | TGTGCCAGCAGCTTAGAAGCGGGTTGGAACTATGGCTACACCTTC | CASSLEAGWNYGYTF
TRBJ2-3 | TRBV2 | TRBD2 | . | TGTGCCAGCAGTGATCCTCCCGCGGGAGTAAGTGCAGATACGCAGTATTTT | CASSDPPAGVSADTQYF
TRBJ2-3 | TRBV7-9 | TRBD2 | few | TGTGCCAGCAGCCACCCCCGGACTAGGGTGTCGGATACGCAGTATTTT | CASSHPRTRVSDTQYF
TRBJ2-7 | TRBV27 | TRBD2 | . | TGTGCCAGCAGTTTATCCAGCGGGAGTGGCTACGAGCAGTACTTC | CASSLSSGSGYEQYF
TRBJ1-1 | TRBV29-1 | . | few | TGCAGCGTTGGGGTGAAGGCGGACACTGAAGCTTTCTTT | CSVGVKADTEAFF
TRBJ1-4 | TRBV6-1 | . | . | TGTGCCAGCAGTGAAGCCGGGGTAACTAATGAAAAACTGTTTTTT | CASSEAGVTNEKLFF
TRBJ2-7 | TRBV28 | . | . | TGTGCCAGCAGTTCACCCGGGAAGGCCCCCTACGAGCAGTACTTC | CASSSPGKAPYEQYF
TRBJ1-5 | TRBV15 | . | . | TGTGCCACCAGCAGAAGGGGTACAAGTAGCAATCAGCCCCAGCATTTT | CATSRRGTSSNQPQHF
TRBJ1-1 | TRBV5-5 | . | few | TGTGCCAGCAGCTTCCGGAGCCTAATGAACACTGAAGCTTTCTTT | CASSFRSLMNTEAFF
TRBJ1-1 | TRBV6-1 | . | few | TGTGCCAGCAGTGTATCCGGAATCACTGAAGCTTTCTTT | CASSVSGITEAFF
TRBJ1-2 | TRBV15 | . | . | TGTGCCACCAGCAGAGAACAGAAAAATGGCTACACCTTC | CATSREQKNGYTF
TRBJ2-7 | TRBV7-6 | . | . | TGTGCCGGCAGCTTAGCCCGGAACTCCTACGAGCAGTACTTC | CAGSLARNSYEQYF
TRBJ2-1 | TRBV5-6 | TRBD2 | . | TGTGCCAGCAGCTTTTTACTAGCGGCCGCCTACAATGAGCAGTTCTTC | CASSFLLAAAYNEQFF
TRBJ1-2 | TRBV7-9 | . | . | TGTGCCAGCAGCACCAGAAGGGGACTCAGGGCTGGCTACACCTTC | CASSTRRGLRAGYTF
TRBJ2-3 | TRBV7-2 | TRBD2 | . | TGTGCCAGCAGCCGACGCGGCCGGGACTACACTAATTCAGATACGCAGTATTTT | CASSRRGRDYTNSDTQYF
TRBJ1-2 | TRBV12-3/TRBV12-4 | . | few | TGTGCCAGCAGCTTTACACCCTCAGGGGGCTACACCTTC | CASSFTPSGGYTF
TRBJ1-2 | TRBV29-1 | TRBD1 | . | TGCAGCGTTGCCAGGGGGCCCGGCTACACCTTC | CSVARGPGYTF
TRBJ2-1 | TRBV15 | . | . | TGTGCCACCAGCAGTGGGTTTGGGGTAGAGCAGTTCTTC | CATSSGFGVEQFF
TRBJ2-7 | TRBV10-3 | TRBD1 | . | TGTGCCATCAGTGGGAACGACAGGGGGGCGAGGGAGCAGTACTTC | CAISGNDRGAREQYF
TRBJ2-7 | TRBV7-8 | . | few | TGTGCCAGCAGCTCCCGGTGGGGGGCCAGCGTATACGAGCAGTACTTC | CASSSRWGASVYEQYF
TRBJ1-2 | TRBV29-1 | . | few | TGCAGCGTTGACCCTGGGAACTATGGCTACACCTTC | CSVDPGNYGYTF
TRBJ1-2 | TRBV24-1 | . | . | TGTGCCACCAGTGAGTTGACTCGGAGCTACACCTTC | CATSELTRSYTF
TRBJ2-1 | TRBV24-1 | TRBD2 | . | TGTGCCACCAGTGATCAAGGACTAGCGGGAATCCATACCTCCTACAATGAGCAGTTCTTC | CATSDQGLAGIHTSYNEQFF
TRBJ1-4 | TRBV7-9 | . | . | TGTGCCAGCAGCTTTTCCGGGGCAGCCTATAATGAAAAACTGTTTTTT | CASSFSGAAYNEKLFF
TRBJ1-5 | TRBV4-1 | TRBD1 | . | TGCGCCAGCAGCCAACCGGACAGGGCTAATCAGCCCCAGCATTTT | CASSQPDRANQPQHF
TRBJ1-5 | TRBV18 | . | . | TGTGCCAGCTCACCACAGAATAGCAATCAGCCCCAGCATTTT | CASSPQNSNQPQHF
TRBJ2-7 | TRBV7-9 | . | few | TGTGCCAGCAGCTTATTAGGGGTGTACGAGCAGTACTTC | CASSLLGVYEQYF
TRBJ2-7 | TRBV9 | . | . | TGTGCCAGCAGCTCCCGGGCTAGCGATCCTTCCTACGAGCAGTACTTC | CASSSRASDPSYEQYF
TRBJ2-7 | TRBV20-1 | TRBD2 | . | TGCAGTGCTAGAGCCCCCCCTGAGATAGCGGGAGCATACGAGCAGTACTTC | CSARAPPEIAGAYEQYF
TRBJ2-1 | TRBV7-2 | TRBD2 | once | TGTGCCAGCAGCCGTCCCGGGACTAGCGGGCTAAGGAATGAGCAGTTCTTC | CASSRPGTSGLRNEQFF
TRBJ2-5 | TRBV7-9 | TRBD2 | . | TGTGCCAGCAGCGGGAGACCGGGACTAGCGGGAGAGACCCAGTACTTC | CASSGRPGLAGETQYF